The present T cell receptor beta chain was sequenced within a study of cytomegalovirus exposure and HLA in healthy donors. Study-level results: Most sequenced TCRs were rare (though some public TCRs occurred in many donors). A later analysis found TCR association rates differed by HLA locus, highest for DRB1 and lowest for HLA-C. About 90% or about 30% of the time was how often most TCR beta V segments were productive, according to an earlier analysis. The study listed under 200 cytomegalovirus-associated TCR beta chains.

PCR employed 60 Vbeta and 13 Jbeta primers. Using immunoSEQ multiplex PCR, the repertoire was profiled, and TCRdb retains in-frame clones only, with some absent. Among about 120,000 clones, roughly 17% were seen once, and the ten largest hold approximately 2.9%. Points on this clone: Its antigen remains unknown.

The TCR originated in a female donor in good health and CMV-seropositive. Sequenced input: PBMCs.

CDR3 coding DNA: TGTGCCAGCAGTGAACCCAATTTGGACAGATCCTACGAGCAGTACTTC. The encoded protein is CASSEPNLDRSYEQYF. This rearrangement joins TRBV6-1 to TRBJ2-7, with D possibly being TRBD1 (6 bases). The CDR3 totals 16 residues. CDR1 is MNHNS, CDR2 SASEGT, per germline. V was cut by 2 bases and J by 1 base, with 15 bases left in between.